This passage covers 15 T cell receptor beta chains from one sample sequenced in a study of blood T cell repertoires in COVID-19. The table came from immunoSEQ multiplex PCR; TCRdb's copy has only in-frame clones and leaves some out. The sample carries fewer than 300,000 clones, approximately 85% recorded once. Sample: peripheral blood. All receptors derive from a man in his fifties or sixties with active or convalescent COVID-19.

This clone has only one observation. The CDR3 sequence: CASSLREPYEQYF. DNA of the CDR3: TGTGCCAGCAGTTTACGGGAGCCCTACGAGCAGTACTTC. The chain couples TRBV12-3 or TRBV12-4 to TRBJ2-7; TRBD2 is a possible D gene (6 bases). CDR3 length: 13 residues. V was pared by 2 bases and J by 2 bases, with 7 bases between.

The chain joins TRBV19 to TRBJ2-2, with D maybe TRBD1 (6 bases). The CDR3 spans 14 residues. V lost 8 bases, J lost 4 bases, and 14 bases lay in between. Germline V gene data show CDR1 as LNHDA and CDR2 as SQIVND (reference sequence). The chain's CDR3 is CASATSGATGELFF. The DNA for the CDR3 is TGTGCCAGTGCAACCTCAGGGGCCACCGGGGAGCTGTTTTTT.

CDR3 in DNA: TGTGCCAGCAGAGGACAGGGGGCAGATACGCAGTATTTT. This gives the protein CASRGQGADTQYF. J is TRBJ2-3 and V is TRBV7-9, with 10 bases that match TRBD1. This CDR3 is 13 amino acids long. Germline values: CDR1 SEHNR, CDR2 FQNEAQ (reference sequence). J gave up 4 bases and V 6 bases, and 1 base lay outside the gene matches.

The chain uses TRBV7-8 and TRBJ2-6, with D possibly matching TRBD2 (5 bases). V gave up 2 bases and J gave up 6 bases, with 8 bases separating them. Germline CDR1 is SGHVS and CDR2 is FQNEAQ. The CDR3 is 14 amino acids. As DNA, the CDR3 is TGTGCCAGCAGCTTAAACGGGAAGGCCAACGTCCTGACTTTC. As protein: CASSLNGKANVLTF.

The chain combines TRBV28 with TRBJ1-1; 8 positions match TRBD1. CDR3 length equals 15 residues. The V gene end was trimmed by 5 bases and the J gene end by 11 bases; junction bases not matched to a gene: 16. Germline values: CDR1 MDHEN, CDR2 SYDVKM. The CDR3 nucleotides read TGTGCCAGCAGTCCCTGGACAGGGATAGGCCTAAAGGCTTTCTTT. It yields the protein CASSPWTGIGLKAFF.

This clone was seen once. The chain carries TRBV30 and TRBJ1-6; D call uncertain. V was clipped by 3 bases and J by 10 bases, with 19 bases between them. Germline-derived CDR1 and CDR2 are GTSNPN and SVGIG (reference sequence). This CDR3 spans 15 amino acids. Here the CDR3 DNA reads TGTGCCTGGAGAAGCCCCCTCGGAGGTGGATCACCCCTCCACTTT. Its protein product is CAWRSPLGGGSPLHF.

This clone has just a few counts. This chain connects TRBV27 to TRBJ2-2; D not certain. V lost 6 bases, J lost 1 base, and 12 bases lay in between. The CDR3 sequence is 15 residues long. Per germline, CDR1 MNHEY and CDR2 SMNVEV (reference sequence). CDR3 in amino acids: CASSRNYQNTGELFF. CDR3 DNA sequence: TGTGCCAGCAGCCGGAACTACCAGAACACCGGGGAGCTGTTTTTT.

The chain uses TRBV29-1 and TRBJ2-6; 10 nucleotides agree with TRBD1. Unmatched junction bases numbered 4, after V lost 5 bases and J lost 0 bases. Germline values: CDR1 SQVTM, CDR2 ANQGSEA. The CDR3 has 16 amino acids. The CDR3: CSVSDRGSSGANVLTF. CDR3 coding DNA: TGCAGCGTTTCGGACAGGGGGAGCTCTGGGGCCAACGTCCTGACTTTC.

The chain joins TRBV5-5 to TRBJ1-2, with D maybe TRBD1 (6 bases). The CDR3 runs to 17 residues. Germline V gene lookup returns CDR1 SGHKS and CDR2 YYEKEE (reference sequence). The V end lost 0 bases, the J end lost 8 bases, and 23 bases lay between the germline ends. The CDR3: CASSLEYNGQFLGGYTF. The CDR3 region has the DNA TGTGCCAGCAGCTTGGAATATAATGGACAGTTCCTGGGAGGCTACACCTTC.

This rearrangement joins TRBV5-1 to TRBJ2-7; 8 nucleotides agree with TRBD1. The CDR3 sequence is 14 residues long. Unmatched junction bases numbered 5, after V lost 4 bases and J lost 2 bases. From germline, CDR1 is SGHRS and CDR2 YFSETQ. As DNA, the CDR3 is TGCGCCAGCAGCACTGGGACAGGTCCCTACGAGCAGTACTTC. Amino acid sequence: CASSTGTGPYEQYF.

The genes are TRBV27 and TRBJ2-7; D call uncertain. Trimming cost V 0 bases and J 7 bases, with 19 bases left between them. The CDR3 sequence is 16 residues long. Germline V gene data show CDR1 as MNHEY and CDR2 as SMNVEV (reference sequence). In nucleotides, the CDR3 is TGTGCCAGCAGTTTATCAGCACAGCTACCTACGAGAGAGCAGTACTTC. It encodes CASSLSAQLPTREQYF.

The J gene is TRBJ2-6, the V gene TRBV9, with unresolved D. Germline CDR1 SGDLS, CDR2 YYNGEE. With 1 base removed from V and 2 bases from J, the gap between germline ends came to 10 bases. This CDR3 is built from 16 residues. In DNA, the CDR3 is TGTGCCAGCAGCGTATTGTCGTCCCCTGGGGCCAACGTCCTGACTTTC. Amino acid sequence: CASSVLSSPGANVLTF.

The rearrangement joins TRBV11-2 to TRBJ2-3, with 9 bases aligning to TRBD2. The CDR3 loop spans 15 amino acids. CDR1 and CDR2 (germline): SGHAT, FQNNGV. V lost 3 bases to trimming and J lost 4 bases; unmatched junction nucleotides: 5. The CDR3 DNA reads TGTGCCAGCAGCTTGGCGGGAGGGCCGTCAGATACGCAGTATTTT. This translates into CASSLAGGPSDTQYF.

This chain uses TRBV18 with TRBJ2-5; the match to TRBD2 covers 13 bases. The trim removed 1 base at V and 4 bases at J, leaving 6 bases unmatched. The CDR3 totals 17 residues. In germline, CDR1 is KGHSH, CDR2 LQKENI. In nucleotides, the CDR3 is TGTGCCAGCTCACCACTGTTACTAGCGGGAGGGCCAGAGACCCAGTACTTC. The encoded protein is CASSPLLLAGGPETQYF.

This chain uses TRBV12-3 or TRBV12-4 with TRBJ2-7, with TRBD2 identical over 7 bases. Trimming took 5 bases from V and 6 from J; bases not matched to a gene: 7. This CDR3 is built from 13 residues. This chain's CDR3 is CASSGGEKGEQYF. In nucleotides, the CDR3 is TGTGCCAGCAGTGGGGGGGAGAAAGGCGAGCAGTACTTC.